This T cell receptor (beta chain) was found in a study of CD8 T cells in Susac syndrome (dated by TCRdb to between 2017 and 2020). About the study as a whole: Whether CD8+ T cell activation and differentiation in Susac syndrome was antigen driven was tested using repertoire sequencing. Clonality of the CD8+ T cell repertoire was compared between around 13 healthy donors, about 14 Susac syndrome patients and some 15 multiple sclerosis patients.

From its cysteine to its phenylalanine, the CDR3 spans 16 amino acids. Of all the DNA, just the CDR3 is kept, 48 bases in frame from base 1. CDR1 LNHNV and CDR2 YYDKDF were looked up in the germline V gene (reference sequence). Trimmed from V: 4 bases; trimmed from J: 4 bases; junction bases lacking a gene match: 8. As to this clonotype: It has no known antigen specificity. Base qualities are missing; no much larger clone stands one base away.

The full study reports these points: The TCR sequencing and HLA analysis was acknowledged to have included a relatively small number of individuals.

High-throughput TCR beta sequencing profiled peripheral blood CD8+ and CD4+ T cells from healthy donors, Susac syndrome patients and multiple sclerosis patients. Treatment-naive patients with stable or active relapsing-remitting disease fulfilling revised McDonald criteria were used as multiple sclerosis controls. CD8+ TEMRA cells were enriched by FACS, while bulk CD8+ and CD4+ T cells were purified by magnetic negative isolation. Blood was collected in EDTA tubes and processed within 24 hours, with PBMCs isolated through density gradient centrifugation. PBMCs destined for TCR sequencing were cryopreserved in liquid nitrogen and later thawed in a 37 °C water bath. Purity of sorted or isolated CD4+, CD8+ and CD8+ TEMRA cells was at least 90%. RNA was extracted using the RNeasy kit, and about 0.5 to 1 microgram was reverse transcribed with random hexamers. The immunoSEQ multiplex PCR assay, covering 54 Vbeta and 13 Jbeta segments, was used to amplify TCR beta CDR3 regions. Bias from PCR amplification was corrected by using a synthetic template baseline for primer optimization and for computational correction. The paper's data handling went like this. Reads were assigned to V, D and J genes according to IMGT and analyzed in immunoSEQ Analyzer, with only productive sequences retained. To calculate clonality, Shannon entropy was normalized by log2 of the number of productive unique sequences and then subtracted from one. For each patient and control, public and private clones were evaluated within the 100 most prevalent clones. Susac-specific clones were defined as absent from healthy and MS cohorts, about 1,000 published viral clones and other ImmuneACCESS disease sequences. TCRdb trimmed public reads at Q25 via fastp, called clones via MiXCR and kept in-frame beta chains. Entries are consolidated by CDR3 protein sequence, retaining the most common genes and DNA. TCRdb assigned the V and J calls; the authors' analysis was not used. Counted in this sample were some 300,000 distinct CDR3 sequences; 85% of them appeared once. The ten largest make up 0.2% to 0.25% of the sample.

Sequenced material: CD8+ T cells from PBMCs. The TCR sequence derives from a human donor with multiple sclerosis. The rearrangement joined TRBV15 to TRBJ2-1; 9 central bases correspond to TRBD2. The CDR3 region: CATSMGREGVYNEQFF. In nucleotide form, the sequence is TGTGCCACCAGCATGGGGCGGGAGGGCGTTTACAATGAGCAGTTCTTC.